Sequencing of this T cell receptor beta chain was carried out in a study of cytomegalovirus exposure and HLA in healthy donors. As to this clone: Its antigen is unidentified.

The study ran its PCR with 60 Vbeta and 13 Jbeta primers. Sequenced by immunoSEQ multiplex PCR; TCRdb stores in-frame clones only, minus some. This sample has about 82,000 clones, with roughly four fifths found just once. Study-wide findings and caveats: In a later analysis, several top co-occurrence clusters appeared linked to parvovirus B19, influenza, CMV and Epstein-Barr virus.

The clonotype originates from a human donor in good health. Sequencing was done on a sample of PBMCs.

In nucleotides, the CDR3 is TGCGCCAGCCGCCGGGACAGGGATGAAAAACTGTTTTTT. Protein product: CASRRDRDEKLFF. The rearrangement joins TRBV5-1 to TRBJ1-4, with 9 bases that match TRBD1. The CDR3 totals 13 residues. Germline-derived CDR1 and CDR2 are SGHRS and YFSETQ. The ends lost 7 bases at V and 6 bases at J; junction bases unmatched: 4.